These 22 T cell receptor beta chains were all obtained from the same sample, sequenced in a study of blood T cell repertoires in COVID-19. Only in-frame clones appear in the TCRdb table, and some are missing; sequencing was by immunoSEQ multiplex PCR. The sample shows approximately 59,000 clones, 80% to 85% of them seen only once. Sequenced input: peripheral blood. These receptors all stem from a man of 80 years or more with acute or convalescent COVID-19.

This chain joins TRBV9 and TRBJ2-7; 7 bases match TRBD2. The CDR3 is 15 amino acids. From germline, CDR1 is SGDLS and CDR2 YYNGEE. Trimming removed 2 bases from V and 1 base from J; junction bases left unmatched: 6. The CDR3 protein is CASSVGQAGSYEQYF. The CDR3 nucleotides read TGTGCCAGCAGCGTCGGGCAAGCGGGATCCTACGAGCAGTACTTC. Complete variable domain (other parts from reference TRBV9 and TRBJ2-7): DSGVTQTPKHLITATGQRVTLRCSPRSGDLSVYWYQQSLDQGLQFLIQYYNGEERAKGNILERFSAQQFPDLHSELNLSSLELGDSALYFCASSVGQAGSYEQYFGPGTRLTVT.

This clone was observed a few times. DNA for the CDR3: TGTGCCGGACGAGACAGGGGTTATTCCCACGAGCAGTACTTC. It codes for CAGRDRGYSHEQYF. The chain employs TRBV2 and TRBJ2-7; TRBD1 matches at 8 bases. The CDR3 has 14 residues. Per germline, CDR1 SNHLY and CDR2 FYNNEI. V was pared by 11 bases and J by 5 bases, with 14 bases of the junction left unmatched.

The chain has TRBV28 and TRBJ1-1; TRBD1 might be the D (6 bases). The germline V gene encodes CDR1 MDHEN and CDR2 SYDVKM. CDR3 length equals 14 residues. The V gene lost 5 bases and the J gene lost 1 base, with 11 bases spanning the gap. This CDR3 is CASSKGGPNTEAFF. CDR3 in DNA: TGTGCCAGCAGTAAGGGGGGGCCGAACACTGAAGCTTTCTTT.

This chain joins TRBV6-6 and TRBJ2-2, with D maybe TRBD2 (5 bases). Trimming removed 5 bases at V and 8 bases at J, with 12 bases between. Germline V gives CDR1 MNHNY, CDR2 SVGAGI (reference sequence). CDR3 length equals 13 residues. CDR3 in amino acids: CASSPLGGGELFF. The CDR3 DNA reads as TGTGCCAGCAGTCCGCTTGGCGGGGGGGAGCTGTTTTTT.

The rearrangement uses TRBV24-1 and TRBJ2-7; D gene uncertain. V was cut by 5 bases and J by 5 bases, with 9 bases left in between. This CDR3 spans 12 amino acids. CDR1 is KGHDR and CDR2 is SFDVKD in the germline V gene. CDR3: CATSATTDEQYF. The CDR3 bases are TGTGCCACCAGTGCCACAACAGACGAGCAGTACTTC.

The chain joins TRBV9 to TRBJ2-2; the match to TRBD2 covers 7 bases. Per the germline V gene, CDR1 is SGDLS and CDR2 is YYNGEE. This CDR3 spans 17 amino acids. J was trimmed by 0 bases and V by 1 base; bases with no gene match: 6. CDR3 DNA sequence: TGTGCCAGCAGCGTATTTGGACTAGGGTCGAACACCGGGGAGCTGTTTTTT. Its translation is CASSVFGLGSNTGELFF.

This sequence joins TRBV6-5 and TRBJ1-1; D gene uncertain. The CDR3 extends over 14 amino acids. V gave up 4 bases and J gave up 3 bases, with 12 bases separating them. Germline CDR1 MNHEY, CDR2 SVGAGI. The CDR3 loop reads CASSLREGDTEAFF. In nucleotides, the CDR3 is TGTGCCAGCAGTTTGCGGGAGGGCGACACTGAAGCTTTCTTT.

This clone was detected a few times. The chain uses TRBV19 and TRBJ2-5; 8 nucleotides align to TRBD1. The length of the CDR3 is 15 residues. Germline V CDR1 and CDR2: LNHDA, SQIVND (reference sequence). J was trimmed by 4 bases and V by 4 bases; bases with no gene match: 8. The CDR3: CASSTRQGSRETQYF. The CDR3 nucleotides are TGTGCCAGTAGTACGCGACAGGGGAGTAGAGAGACCCAGTACTTC.

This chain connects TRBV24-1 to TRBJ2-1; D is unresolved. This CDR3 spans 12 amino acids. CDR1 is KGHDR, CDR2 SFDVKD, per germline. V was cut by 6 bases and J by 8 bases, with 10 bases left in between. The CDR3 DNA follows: TGTGCCACCAGTTCCCAGGCTGATGAGCAGTTCTTC. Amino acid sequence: CATSSQADEQFF.

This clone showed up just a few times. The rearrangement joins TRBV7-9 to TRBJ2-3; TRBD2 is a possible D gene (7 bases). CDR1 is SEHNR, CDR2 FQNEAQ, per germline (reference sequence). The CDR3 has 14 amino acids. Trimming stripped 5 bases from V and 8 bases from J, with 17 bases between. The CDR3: CASSDRGAVFTQYF. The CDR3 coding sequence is TGTGCCAGCAGCGATCGGGGGGCCGTCTTTACGCAGTATTTT. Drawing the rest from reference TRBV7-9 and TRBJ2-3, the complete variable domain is DTGVSQNPRHKITKRGQNVTFRCDPISEHNRLYWYRQTLGQGPEFLTYFQNEAQLEKSRLLSDRFSAERPKGSFSTLEIQRTEQGDSAMYLCASSDRGAVFTQYFGPGTRLTVL.

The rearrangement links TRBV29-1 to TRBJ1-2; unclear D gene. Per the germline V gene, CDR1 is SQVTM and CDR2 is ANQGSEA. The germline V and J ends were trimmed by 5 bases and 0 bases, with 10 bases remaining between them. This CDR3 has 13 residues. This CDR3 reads CSVSQTANYGYTF. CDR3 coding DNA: TGCAGCGTTTCACAAACCGCTAACTATGGCTACACCTTC.

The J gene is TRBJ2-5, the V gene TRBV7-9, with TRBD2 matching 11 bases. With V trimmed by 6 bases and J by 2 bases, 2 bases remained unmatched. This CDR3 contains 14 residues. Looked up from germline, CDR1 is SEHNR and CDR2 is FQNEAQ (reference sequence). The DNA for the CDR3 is TGTGCCAGCAGGACTAGCGGGAAGCAAGAGACCCAGTACTTC. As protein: CASRTSGKQETQYF.

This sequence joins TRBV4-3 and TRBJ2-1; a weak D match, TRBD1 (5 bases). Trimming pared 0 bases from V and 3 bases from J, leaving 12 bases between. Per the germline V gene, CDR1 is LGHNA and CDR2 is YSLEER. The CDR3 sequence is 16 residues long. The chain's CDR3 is CASSQDAPQGYNEQFF. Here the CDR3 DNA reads TGCGCCAGCAGCCAAGATGCTCCTCAGGGCTACAATGAGCAGTTCTTC.

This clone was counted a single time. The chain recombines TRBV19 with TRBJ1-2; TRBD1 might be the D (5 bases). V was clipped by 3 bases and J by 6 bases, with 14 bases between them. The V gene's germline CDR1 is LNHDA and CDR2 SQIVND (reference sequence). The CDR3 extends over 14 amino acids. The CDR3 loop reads CASSIVGVRNGYTF. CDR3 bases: TGTGCCAGTAGTATTGTAGGGGTTCGAAATGGCTACACCTTC. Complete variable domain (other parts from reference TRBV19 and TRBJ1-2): DGGITQSPKYLFRKEGQNVTLSCEQNLNHDAMYWYRQDPGQGLRLIYYSQIVNDFQKGDIAEGYSVSREKKESFPLTVTSAQKNPTAFYLCASSIVGVRNGYTFGSGTRLTVV.

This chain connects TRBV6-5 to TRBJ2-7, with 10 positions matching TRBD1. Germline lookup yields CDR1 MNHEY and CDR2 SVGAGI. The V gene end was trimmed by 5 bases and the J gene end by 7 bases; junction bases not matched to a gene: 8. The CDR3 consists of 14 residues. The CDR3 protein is CASSHPGQGGEQYF. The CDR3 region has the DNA TGTGCCAGCAGTCACCCCGGACAGGGGGGAGAGCAGTACTTC.

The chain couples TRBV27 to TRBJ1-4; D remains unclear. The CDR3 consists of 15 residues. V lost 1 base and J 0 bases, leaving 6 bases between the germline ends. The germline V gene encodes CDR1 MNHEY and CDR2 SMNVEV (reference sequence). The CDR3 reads CASSLFFATNEKLFF. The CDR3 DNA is TGTGCCAGCAGTTTATTCTTTGCAACTAATGAAAAACTGTTTTTT.

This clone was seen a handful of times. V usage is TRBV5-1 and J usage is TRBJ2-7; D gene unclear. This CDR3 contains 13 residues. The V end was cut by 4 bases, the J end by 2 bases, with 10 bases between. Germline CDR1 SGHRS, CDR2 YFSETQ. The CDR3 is CASSLPDTYEQYF. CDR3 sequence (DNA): TGCGCCAGCAGCCTACCTGATACCTACGAGCAGTACTTC. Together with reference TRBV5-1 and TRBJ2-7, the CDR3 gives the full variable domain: KAGVTQTPRYLIKTRGQQVTLSCSPISGHRSVSWYQQTPGQGLQFLFEYFSETQRNKGNFPGRFSGRQFSNSRSEMNVSTLELGDSALYLCASSLPDTYEQYFGPGTRLTVT.

The CDR3 DNA follows: TGTGCCAGCAGCTTGCTAGGACTAGCGGGCACAGATACGCAGTATTTT. Residues: CASSLLGLAGTDTQYF. V is TRBV7-3 and J is TRBJ2-3; 10 bases align to TRBD2. Germline V gene sequence: CDR1 SGHTA, CDR2 FQGTGA. The CDR3 covers 16 residues. V lost 3 bases to trimming and J lost 1 base; unmatched junction nucleotides: 4.

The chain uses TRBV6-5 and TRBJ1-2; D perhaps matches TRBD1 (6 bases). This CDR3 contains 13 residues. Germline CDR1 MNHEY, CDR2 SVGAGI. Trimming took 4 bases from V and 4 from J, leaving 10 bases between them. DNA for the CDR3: TGTGCCAGCAGTTCAGACAGGTCCTATGGCTACACCTTC. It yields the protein CASSSDRSYGYTF.

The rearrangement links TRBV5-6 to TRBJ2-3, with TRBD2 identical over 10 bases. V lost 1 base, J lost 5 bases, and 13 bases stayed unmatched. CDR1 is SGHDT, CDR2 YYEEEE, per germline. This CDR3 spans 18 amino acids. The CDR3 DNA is TGTGCCAGCAGCTTGTTAACTAGCGGGGTAGGATCGGGAGATACGCAGTATTTT. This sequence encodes CASSLLTSGVGSGDTQYF.

The CDR3 here is CASSQATGHLNEKLFF. CDR3 coding DNA: TGCGCCAGCAGCCAAGCCACGGGACACCTTAATGAAAAACTGTTTTTT. The V call is TRBV4-3, the J call TRBJ1-4, with D possibly matching TRBD1 (6 bases). The CDR3 spans 16 residues. The germline CDR1 and CDR2 sequences are LGHNA and YSLEER. V was pared by 1 base and J by 4 bases, with 13 bases between.

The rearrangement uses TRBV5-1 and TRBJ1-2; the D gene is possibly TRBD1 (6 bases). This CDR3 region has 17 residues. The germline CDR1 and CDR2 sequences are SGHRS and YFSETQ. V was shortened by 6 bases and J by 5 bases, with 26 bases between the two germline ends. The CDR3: CASTFAPDSGQLYGYTF. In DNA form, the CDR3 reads TGCGCCAGCACCTTCGCCCCAGATTCAGGACAGCTTTATGGCTACACCTTC. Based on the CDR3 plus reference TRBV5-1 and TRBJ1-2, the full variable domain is KAGVTQTPRYLIKTRGQQVTLSCSPISGHRSVSWYQQTPGQGLQFLFEYFSETQRNKGNFPGRFSGRQFSNSRSEMNVSTLELGDSALYLCASTFAPDSGQLYGYTFGSGTRLTVV.